The 4 T cell receptor beta chains given below trace back to one sample, sequenced in a study of blood T cells in healthy people across ages. A second roughly 6 to 11 cycle PCR used barcoded and J-beta primers. MiXCR, applied by TCRdb to the 5' RACE reads, yields one record per CDR3 protein. The sample yields approximately 1.5 million distinct CDR3 sequences, under 55% seen once. Material for sequencing was blood. Receptors originate from a woman under 30 in good health.

The chain has TRBV29-1 and TRBJ2-7; D ambiguous. The tail of the sequence fits TRBJ2-4 better, so the J call may be wrong. Germline V gene lookup returns CDR1 SQVTM and CDR2 ANQGSEA. The CDR3 loop spans 14 amino acids. This chain's CDR3 is CSVQDLRHQNIQYF. The CDR3 DNA reads as TGCAGCGTCCAGGATCTAAGGCACCAAAACATTCAGTACTTC.

The chain uses TRBV20-1 and TRBJ2-7; no definite D call. This CDR3 comprises 13 residues. Between the trimmed V and J ends, which lost 3 bases and 6 bases, there was a span of 15 bases. The germline V gene has CDR1 DFQATT and CDR2 SNEGSKA (reference sequence). The DNA of the CDR3 is TGCAGTGCTAGTGATCCTATTAAGTTCGAGCAGTACTTC. Residues: CSASDPIKFEQYF.

This clonotype appeared a few times. This rearrangement joins TRBV20-1 to TRBJ2-4; TRBD2 matches 10 bases. The CDR3 extends over 16 amino acids. The J segment lost 13 bases and the V segment lost 1 base, leaving 16 bases of the junction unmatched. CDR1 and CDR2 (germline): DFQATT, SNEGSKA (reference sequence). The CDR3 DNA is TGCAGTGCTAGAGTAATGAGCGGGGGGGAAGCAGGAGAGCAGTACTTC. Translation: CSARVMSGGEAGEQYF.

The rearrangement links TRBV29-1 to TRBJ2-1; 12 bases fit TRBD2. V gave up 6 bases and J gave up 7 bases; unmatched junction bases: 4. This CDR3 spans 13 amino acids. Germline V gene lookup returns CDR1 SQVTM and CDR2 ANQGSEA. CDR3 sequence (DNA): TGCAGCGTAGAGACTAGCGGGAGTAATGAGCAGTTCTTC. It encodes CSVETSGSNEQFF.